Below, 27 T cell receptor beta chains from the same sample are listed, as sequenced in a study of patients and donors after allogeneic stem cell transplantation. One entry per CDR3 protein, called by TCRdb with MiXCR from the RT-PCR reads. This sample has roughly 150,000 distinct CDR3 sequences, with roughly 24% found just once. The sequencing input was blood, either unsorted or a sorted T cell fraction (not recorded which). The receptors here all came from a human donor who was either an allogeneic HSCT recipient or a stem cell or donor lymphocyte infusion donor (not recorded which). It is not recorded whose cells these are; they may come from a transplant donor.

This chain connects TRBV10-3 to TRBJ2-7; weak D call: TRBD1 (5 bases). Germline CDR1 ENHRY, CDR2 SYGVKD. There are 14 residues in the CDR3. V shed 5 bases and J shed 7 bases, with 18 bases lying between them. CDR3 in DNA: TGTGCCATCAGTCCCGTATTGGGGCTTGGGGAGCAGTACTTC. Protein sequence: CAISPVLGLGEQYF.

A remark on this clonotype: One junction end disagrees with the germline gene, perhaps due to a read error. The chain is built from TRBV7-8 and TRBJ2-1; 11 bases line up with TRBD1. The CDR3 loop spans 14 amino acids. The germline V gene has CDR1 SGHVS and CDR2 FQNEAQ. The CDR3 protein is CASSWTGGYDEQFF. The CDR3 DNA follows: TGTGCCAGCAGTTGGACAGGGGGCTACGATGAGCAGTTCTTC.

This clonotype was recorded a few times. The V gene is TRBV20-1, the J gene TRBJ1-1; tentatively, D is TRBD1 (5 bases). V was shortened by 1 base and J by 7 bases, with 10 bases between the two germline ends. CDR1 and CDR2 from the germline V gene are DFQATT and SNEGSKA (reference sequence). CDR3 size: 12 residues. Here the CDR3 reads CSARAQGVEAFF. DNA for the CDR3: TGCAGTGCTAGAGCGCAGGGTGTTGAAGCTTTCTTT.

The V and J genes are TRBV20-1 and TRBJ2-5; perhaps D is TRBD1 or TRBD2 (5 bases each). This CDR3 is built from 12 residues. Germline values: CDR1 DFQATT, CDR2 SNEGSKA (reference sequence). Trimming took 5 bases from V and 4 from J, leaving 11 bases between them. CDR3 amino acids: CSAPTGGETQYF. Here the CDR3 DNA reads TGCAGTGCTCCTACAGGAGGAGAGACCCAGTACTTC.

The rearrangement uses TRBV29-1 and TRBJ2-7; unclear D gene. Germline assignment: CDR1 SQVTM and CDR2 ANQGSEA. The CDR3 consists of 11 residues. Trimming left V 5 bases short and J 6 bases short, with 11 bases between. The CDR3 DNA sequence: TGCAGCGTTCGGACCGTGGGCGAGCAGTACTTC. This translates into CSVRTVGEQYF.

The table lists this clonotype with a few counts. The rearrangement links TRBV10-3 to TRBJ2-3; D may be TRBD2 (6 bases). Deletions cut 4 bases from V and 0 bases from J, with 11 bases between. This CDR3 region has 15 residues. Looked up from germline, CDR1 is ENHRY and CDR2 is SYGVKD. For the CDR3, the DNA is TGTGCCATCAGTGCGGGACTTATTAGCACAGATACGCAGTATTTT. It encodes CAISAGLISTDTQYF.

The table lists this clonotype with many counts. The chain recombines TRBV21-1 with TRBJ1-1. TRBV21-1 is labeled a pseudogene. The CDR3 length is 11 residues. The CDR3 spells CASSNTLEAFF. CDR3 sequence (DNA): TGTGCCAGCAGTAACACTCTAGAAGCTTTCTTT.

This clonotype is a singleton in its sample. This chain joins TRBV7-6 and TRBJ2-1; a possible D gene is TRBD2 (5 bases). The CDR3 is made up of 16 amino acids. Trimming stripped 5 bases from V and 3 bases from J, with 17 bases between. Looked up from germline, CDR1 is SGHVS and CDR2 is FNYEAQ. The CDR3 DNA sequence: TGTGCCAGCAGCCATCCTTCTAGGGAGAGCTACAATGAGCAGTTCTTC. As protein: CASSHPSRESYNEQFF.

V and J are TRBV29-1 and TRBJ1-5; D is unresolved. CDR1 SQVTM and CDR2 ANQGSEA come from the germline V gene. V lost 3 bases and J 0 bases, leaving 9 bases between the germline ends. This CDR3 region has 14 residues. In nucleotides, the CDR3 is TGCAGCGTTGATAGTGGGAATAGCAATCAGCCCCAGCATTTT. Its translation: CSVDSGNSNQPQHF.

V is TRBV20-1 and J is TRBJ2-1, with TRBD1 identical over 9 bases. The germline gives CDR1 DFQATT, CDR2 SNEGSKA (reference sequence). The CDR3 is 15 residues long. After removal of 0 bases from V and 4 bases from J, the junction contained 4 bases not matched to a gene. The CDR3 nucleotides read TGCAGTGCTAGAGAACCGGGACAGGGTTACAATGAGCAGTTCTTC. Translated, it gives CSAREPGQGYNEQFF.

The CDR3 spells CASSQGYRGSTDTGELFF. The CDR3 region has the DNA TGCGCCAGCAGCCAAGGATACCGGGGGAGTACGGACACCGGGGAGCTGTTTTTT. The V and J genes are TRBV4-3 and TRBJ2-2; maybe TRBD2 (6 bases). Germline CDR1 reads LGHNA; CDR2 reads YSLEER. V lost 1 base and J lost 3, with 18 bases in between. The CDR3 spans 18 residues.

This clonotype was counted between two and nine times. This sequence joins TRBV20-1 and TRBJ1-5, with unresolved D. CDR1 and CDR2 (germline): DFQATT, SNEGSKA (reference sequence). V was pared by 4 bases and J by 1 base, with 8 bases between. The CDR3 runs to 13 residues. CDR3 residues: CSATFDSNQPQHF. The CDR3 nucleotides read TGCAGTGCTACCTTTGACAGCAATCAGCCCCAGCATTTT.

The CDR3 region is CASSYSPNGDTEAFF. The CDR3 nucleotides read TGTGCCAGCAGTTACTCACCTAACGGGGACACTGAAGCTTTCTTT. The gene calls are TRBV6-5 and TRBJ1-1; no reliable D call. V lost 0 bases and J lost 3, with 11 bases in between. Germline values: CDR1 MNHEY, CDR2 SVGAGI. The CDR3 extends over 15 amino acids.

The chain has TRBV6-5 and TRBJ2-7, with TRBD2 identical over 13 bases. CDR1 is MNHEY and CDR2 is SVGAGI in the germline V gene. CDR3 length: 16 residues. Trimming at V came to 4 bases and at J to 0 bases, leaving 3 bases not matched to a gene. The CDR3 loop is CASSSGLAGDSYEQYF. The CDR3 DNA is TGTGCCAGCAGTTCCGGACTAGCGGGGGACTCCTACGAGCAGTACTTC.

This clonotype was detected only once. This rearrangement joins TRBV12-3 or TRBV12-4 to TRBJ2-5, with D perhaps assigned TRBD1 or TRBD2 (5 bases each). Trimming stripped 6 bases from V and 4 bases from J, with 18 bases between. The CDR3 length is 15 residues. The CDR3 coding sequence is TGTGCCAGCAGACAGGCCGGGACCTCCGGAGAGACCCAGTACTTC. Protein sequence: CASRQAGTSGETQYF.

V and J are TRBV30 and TRBJ1-2, with D maybe TRBD1 (5 bases). The length of the CDR3 is 14 residues. V was trimmed by 0 bases and J by 6 bases, leaving 14 bases between them. From germline, CDR1 is GTSNPN and CDR2 SVGIG (reference sequence). CDR3 DNA: TGTGCCTGGAGTGTACGGTCTGGGGCGAATGGCTACACCTTC. It codes for CAWSVRSGANGYTF.

This clonotype showed up just a few times. V gene TRBV10-3 combines with J gene TRBJ1-1; 8 bases map to TRBD1. The V and J ends lost 8 bases and 1 base, in that order; junction bases with no gene match: 3. CDR3 length: 13 residues. Germline loops: CDR1 ENHRY, CDR2 SYGVKD. As DNA, the CDR3 is TGTGCCATCGGAGGGACAGGGAACACTGAAGCTTTCTTT. Translating gives CAIGGTGNTEAFF.

The chain has TRBV7-8 and TRBJ1-2; D is possibly TRBD1 (5 bases). V lost 5 bases, J lost 2 bases, and 21 bases lay in between. CDR1 is SGHVS, CDR2 FQNEAQ, per germline. CDR3 length equals 17 residues. CDR3 amino acids: CASSRTAITRGNYGYTF. The CDR3, as DNA: TGTGCCAGCAGCCGCACCGCCATCACCCGGGGGAACTATGGCTACACCTTC.

The chain recombines TRBV15 with TRBJ2-5; D gene unclear. Trimming stripped 0 bases from V and 1 base from J, with 3 bases between. This CDR3 spans 13 amino acids. CDR1 and CDR2 (germline): LNHNV, YYDKDF (reference sequence). The CDR3 spells CATSRDFQETQYF. DNA of the CDR3: TGTGCCACCAGCAGAGATTTCCAAGAGACCCAGTACTTC.

The gene calls are TRBV14 and TRBJ1-5; no clear D gene. V lost 0 bases and J lost 6, with 6 bases in between. From germline, CDR1 is SGHDN and CDR2 FVKESK. There are 13 residues in the CDR3. CDR3 protein: CASSQDLGQPQHF. The CDR3 DNA is TGTGCCAGCAGCCAAGATCTGGGTCAGCCCCAGCATTTT.

This clonotype was detected only a few times. This chain connects TRBV6-5 to TRBJ2-3, with D possibly matching TRBD2 (6 bases). This CDR3 has 17 amino acids. CDR1 and CDR2 (germline): MNHEY, SVGAGI. Between the trimmed V and J ends, which lost 6 bases and 2 bases, there was a span of 21 bases. The chain's CDR3 is CASRRFILATPTDTQYF. CDR3 DNA sequence: TGTGCCAGCAGACGCTTCATCCTAGCGACACCCACAGATACGCAGTATTTT.

This clonotype was recorded a few times. The chain couples TRBV9 to TRBJ2-7; D not resolved. This CDR3 contains 12 residues. V was cut by 3 bases and J by 0 bases, with 4 bases left in between. CDR1 is SGDLS and CDR2 is YYNGEE in the germline V gene. The CDR3 here is CASSGDSYEQYF. The CDR3 DNA reads TGTGCCAGCAGCGGGGACTCCTACGAGCAGTACTTC.

V and J are TRBV20-1 and TRBJ2-7, with D hard to call. Germline V gene data show CDR1 as DFQATT and CDR2 as SNEGSKA (reference sequence). Trimming cost V 1 base and J 2 bases, with 15 bases left between them. The CDR3 consists of 15 residues. The CDR3 region is CSARVSDTYPYEQYF. DNA for the CDR3: TGCAGTGCTAGAGTCTCCGACACCTACCCCTACGAGCAGTACTTC.

This clonotype was counted between two and nine times. The chain recombines TRBV29-1 with TRBJ1-1; the D is unclear. The CDR3 loop spans 11 amino acids. In germline, CDR1 is SQVTM, CDR2 ANQGSEA. Trimming pared 1 base from V and 7 bases from J, leaving 7 bases between. The CDR3 DNA follows: TGCAGCGTTGAAGCCGTGATTGAAGCTTTCTTT. It codes for CSVEAVIEAFF. Full variable domain (outside the CDR3, taken from reference TRBV29-1 and TRBJ1-1): SAVISQKPSRDICQRGTSLTIQCQVDSQVTMMFWYRQQPGQSLTLIATANQGSEATYESGFVIDKFPISRPNLTFSTLTVSNMSPEDSSIYLCSVEAVIEAFFGQGTRLTVV.

The chain is built from TRBV5-1 and TRBJ2-3; the D is unclear. The CDR3 consists of 11 residues. CDR1 and CDR2 from the germline V gene are SGHRS and YFSETQ. Trimming took 3 bases from V and 10 from J, leaving 9 bases between them. The CDR3 nucleotides are TGCGCCAGCAGCTCCCCCCCCTCGCAGTATTTT. It codes for CASSSPPSQYF.

This clonotype was found a few times. The chain employs TRBV6-5 and TRBJ2-7, with TRBD2 matching over 13 bases. The germline V gene has CDR1 MNHEY and CDR2 SVGAGI. CDR3 size: 14 residues. With 6 bases clipped from V and 7 bases from J, the junction kept 6 bases outside the gene matches. The CDR3 DNA follows: TGTGCCAGCAGACGGACTAGCGGGAGAGGGGAGCAGTACTTC. This gives the protein CASRRTSGRGEQYF.

This clonotype showed up just a few times. The rearrangement uses TRBV15 and TRBJ2-5, with 14 positions matching TRBD2. Germline CDR1 LNHNV, CDR2 YYDKDF (reference sequence). The CDR3 is 15 amino acids. J gave up 4 bases and V 5 bases, and 3 bases lay outside the gene matches. The CDR3 nucleotides read TGTGCCACCAGCGAGGGACTAGCGGGAGTAGAGACCCAGTACTTC. It specifies CATSEGLAGVETQYF.